This TCR beta chain was captured by sequencing in a study of blood T cell repertoires in COVID-19. V shed 4 bases, J shed 2 bases, and the junction held 9 bases outside the gene matches. The V gene's germline CDR1 is SGHRS and CDR2 YFSETQ. The CDR3 is 16 amino acids. In the authors' methods: Nucleated cell number was recorded as an estimate derived from reference gene primer amplification. Sequencing was performed with immunoSEQ multiplex PCR; in TCRdb, only in-frame clones are kept and a portion is missing. Clone size and the V and J calls come from that table; the DNA yielded D and trimming. Here the sample spans about 370,000 clones, approximately 92% being singletons.

V and J are TRBV5-1 and TRBJ1-1; 9 nucleotides line up with TRBD1. This sequence was found in a man younger than 30 who had recovered from COVID-19. Sample: PBMCs or T cells enriched from blood (not recorded which). The DNA for the CDR3 is TGCGCCAGCAGCAGAGAACAGGGGGCGTATAACACTGAAGCTTTCTTT. This translates into CASSREQGAYNTEAFF.